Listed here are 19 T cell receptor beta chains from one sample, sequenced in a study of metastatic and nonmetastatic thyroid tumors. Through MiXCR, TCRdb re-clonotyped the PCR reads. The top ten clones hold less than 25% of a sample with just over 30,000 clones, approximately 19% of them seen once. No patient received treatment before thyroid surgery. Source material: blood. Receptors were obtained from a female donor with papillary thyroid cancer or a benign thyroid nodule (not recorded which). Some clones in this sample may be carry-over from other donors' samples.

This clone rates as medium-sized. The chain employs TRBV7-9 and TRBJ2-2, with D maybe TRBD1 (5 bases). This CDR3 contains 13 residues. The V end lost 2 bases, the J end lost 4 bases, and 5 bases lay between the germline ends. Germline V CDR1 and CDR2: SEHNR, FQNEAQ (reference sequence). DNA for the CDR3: TGTGCCAGCAGCTTAAGGGGCACCGGGGAGCTGTTTTTT. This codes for CASSLRGTGELFF.

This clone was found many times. The CDR3 DNA sequence: TGTGCCAGCAGCTTGACGGACGCGAACACCGGGGAGCTGTTTTTT. Residues: CASSLTDANTGELFF. V and J are TRBV6-2 or TRBV6-3 and TRBJ2-2, with D unclear. The germline CDR1 and CDR2 sequences are MNHEY and SVGEGT. The CDR3 sequence is 15 residues long. The V end lost 6 bases, the J end lost 0 bases, and 11 bases lay between the germline ends.

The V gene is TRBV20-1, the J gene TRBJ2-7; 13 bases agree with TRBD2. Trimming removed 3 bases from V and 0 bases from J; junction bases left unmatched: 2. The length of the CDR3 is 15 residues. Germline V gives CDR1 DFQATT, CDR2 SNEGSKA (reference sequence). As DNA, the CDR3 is TGCAGTGCTAGGGGGACTAGCGGGGCCTCCTACGAGCAGTACTTC. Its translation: CSARGTSGASYEQYF.

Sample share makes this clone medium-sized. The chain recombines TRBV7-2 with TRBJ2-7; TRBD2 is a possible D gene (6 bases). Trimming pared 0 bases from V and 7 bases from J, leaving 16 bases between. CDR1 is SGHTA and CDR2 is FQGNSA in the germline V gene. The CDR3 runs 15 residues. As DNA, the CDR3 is TGTGCCAGCAGCTTAGCCGGGGACTCTTGGTATGAGCAGTACTTC. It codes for CASSLAGDSWYEQYF. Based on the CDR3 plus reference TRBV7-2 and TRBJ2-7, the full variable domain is GAGVSQSPSNKVTEKGKDVELRCDPISGHTALYWYRQSLGQGLEFLIYFQGNSAPDKSGLPSDRFSAERTGGSVSTLTIQRTQQEDSAVYLCASSLAGDSWYEQYFGPGTRLTVT.

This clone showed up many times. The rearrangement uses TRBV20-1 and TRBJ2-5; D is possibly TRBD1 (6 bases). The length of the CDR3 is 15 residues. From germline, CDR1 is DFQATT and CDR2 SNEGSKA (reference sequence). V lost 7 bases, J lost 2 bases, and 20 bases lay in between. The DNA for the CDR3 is TGCAGTGTCCCAGGCAGGGGTATAACTCAAGAGACCCAGTACTTC. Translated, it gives CSVPGRGITQETQYF.

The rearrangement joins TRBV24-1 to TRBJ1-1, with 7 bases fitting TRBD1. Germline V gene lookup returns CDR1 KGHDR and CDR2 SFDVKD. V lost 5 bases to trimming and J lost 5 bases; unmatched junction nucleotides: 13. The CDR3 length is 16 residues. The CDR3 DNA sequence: TGTGCCACCAGTGCCCCGCCGGGACAGACTAATACTGAAGCTTTCTTT. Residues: CATSAPPGQTNTEAFF.

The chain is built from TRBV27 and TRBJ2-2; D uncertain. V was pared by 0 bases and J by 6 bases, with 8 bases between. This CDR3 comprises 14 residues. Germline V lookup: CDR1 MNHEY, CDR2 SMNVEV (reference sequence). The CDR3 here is CASSLSSRAGELFF. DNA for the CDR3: TGTGCCAGCAGTTTATCTAGCAGAGCCGGGGAGCTGTTTTTT.

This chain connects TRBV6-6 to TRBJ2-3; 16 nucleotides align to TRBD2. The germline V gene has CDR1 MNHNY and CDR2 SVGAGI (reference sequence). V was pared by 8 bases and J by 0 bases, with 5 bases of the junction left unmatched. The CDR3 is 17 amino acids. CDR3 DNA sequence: TGTGCCAGCGAGGGACTAGCGGGAGGGGGGAGCACAGATACGCAGTATTTT. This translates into CASEGLAGGGSTDTQYF.

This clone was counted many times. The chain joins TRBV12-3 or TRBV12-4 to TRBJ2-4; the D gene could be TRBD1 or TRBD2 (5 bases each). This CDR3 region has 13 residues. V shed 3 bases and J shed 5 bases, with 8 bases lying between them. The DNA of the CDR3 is TGTGCCAGCAGTTTCAGGGACCAAAACATTCAGTACTTC. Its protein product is CASSFRDQNIQYF.

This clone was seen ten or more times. As DNA, the CDR3 is TGTGCCAGCAGTCAAAGGTGGTCCTCCGGGGAGCTGTTTTTT. Encoded protein: CASSQRWSSGELFF. The chain recombines TRBV11-3 with TRBJ2-2; D is undetermined. Germline V gene sequence: CDR1 SGHNT, CDR2 YENEEA. This CDR3 has 14 amino acids. V dropped 6 bases and J dropped 6 bases, with 14 bases sitting between them.

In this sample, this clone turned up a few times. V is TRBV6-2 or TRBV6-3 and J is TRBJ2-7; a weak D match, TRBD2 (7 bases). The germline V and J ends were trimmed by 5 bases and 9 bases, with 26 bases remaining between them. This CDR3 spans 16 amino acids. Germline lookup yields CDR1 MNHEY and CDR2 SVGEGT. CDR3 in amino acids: CASSPLRTAGALGQYF. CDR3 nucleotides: TGTGCCAGCAGTCCCCTTCGAACGGCGGGGGCCCTCGGGCAGTACTTC.

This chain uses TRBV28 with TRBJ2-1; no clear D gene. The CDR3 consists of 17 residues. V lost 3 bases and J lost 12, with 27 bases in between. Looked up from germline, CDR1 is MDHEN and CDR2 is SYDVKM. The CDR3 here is CASSFRTTRTNDVGQFF. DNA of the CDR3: TGTGCCAGCAGTTTCCGTACAACCAGAACCAACGACGTAGGGCAGTTCTTC. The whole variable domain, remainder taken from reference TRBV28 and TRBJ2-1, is DVKVTQSSRYLVKRTGEKVFLECVQDMDHENMFWYRQDPGLGLRLIYFSYDVKMKEKGDIPEGYSVSREKKERFSLILESASTNQTSMYLCASSFRTTRTNDVGQFFGPGTRLTVL.

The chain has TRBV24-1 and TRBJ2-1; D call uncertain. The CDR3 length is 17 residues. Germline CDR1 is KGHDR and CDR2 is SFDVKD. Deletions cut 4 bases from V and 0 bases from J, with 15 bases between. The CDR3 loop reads CATSDRGWSGSYNEQFF. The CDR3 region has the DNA TGTGCCACCAGTGACCGTGGTTGGAGTGGCTCCTACAATGAGCAGTTCTTC.

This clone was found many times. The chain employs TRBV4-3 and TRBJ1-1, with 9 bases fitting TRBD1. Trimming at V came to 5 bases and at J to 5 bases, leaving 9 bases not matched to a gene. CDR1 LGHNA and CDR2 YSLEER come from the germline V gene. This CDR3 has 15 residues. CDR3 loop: CASSRQQGARTEAFF. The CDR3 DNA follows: TGCGCCAGCAGCAGACAACAGGGGGCGCGGACTGAAGCTTTCTTT.

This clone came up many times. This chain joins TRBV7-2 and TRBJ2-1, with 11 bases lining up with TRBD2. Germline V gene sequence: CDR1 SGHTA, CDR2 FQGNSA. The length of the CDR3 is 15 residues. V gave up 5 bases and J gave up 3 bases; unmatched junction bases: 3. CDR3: CASSVTSGSYNEQFF. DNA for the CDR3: TGTGCCAGCAGCGTCACTAGCGGGAGCTACAATGAGCAGTTCTTC.

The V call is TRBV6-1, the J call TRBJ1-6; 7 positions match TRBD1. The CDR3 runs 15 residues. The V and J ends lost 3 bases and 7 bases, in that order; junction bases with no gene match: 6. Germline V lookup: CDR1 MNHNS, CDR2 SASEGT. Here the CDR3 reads CASSDRDSRNSPLHF. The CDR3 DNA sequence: TGTGCCAGCAGTGATCGGGACAGCCGAAATTCACCCCTCCACTTT.

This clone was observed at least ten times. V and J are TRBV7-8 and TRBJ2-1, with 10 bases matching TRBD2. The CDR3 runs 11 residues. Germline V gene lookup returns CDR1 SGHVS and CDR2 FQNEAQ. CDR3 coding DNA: TGTGCTAGCGGGGGGTTCAATGAGCAGTTCTTC. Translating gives CASGGFNEQFF. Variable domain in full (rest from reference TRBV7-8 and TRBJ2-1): GAGVSQSPRYKVAKRGQDVALRCDPISGHVSLFWYQQALGQGPEFLTYFQNEAQLDKSGLPSDRFFAERPEGSVSTLKIQRTQQEDSAVYLCASGGFNEQFFGPGTRLTVL.

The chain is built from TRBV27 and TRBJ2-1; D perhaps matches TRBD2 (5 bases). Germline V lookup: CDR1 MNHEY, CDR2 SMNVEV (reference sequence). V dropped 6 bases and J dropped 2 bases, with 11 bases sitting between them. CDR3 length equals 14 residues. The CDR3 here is CASRRRSPYNEQFF. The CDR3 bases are TGTGCCAGCAGAAGGAGGTCCCCCTACAATGAGCAGTTCTTC.

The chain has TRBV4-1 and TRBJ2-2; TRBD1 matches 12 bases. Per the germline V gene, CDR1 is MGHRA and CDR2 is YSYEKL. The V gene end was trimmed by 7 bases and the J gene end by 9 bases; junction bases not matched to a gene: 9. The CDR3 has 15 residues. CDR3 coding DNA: TGCGCCAGCAACCCTGAGGGACAGGGGGCAAGGGAGCTGTTTTTT. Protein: CASNPEGQGARELFF.